The 2 T cell receptor beta chains given below trace back to one sample, sequenced in a study of blood T cell repertoires in COVID-19. The table came from immunoSEQ multiplex PCR; TCRdb's copy has only in-frame clones and leaves some out. The data hold about 280,000 clones, with about 85% observed a single time. Input material: peripheral blood. These receptors came from a human donor in a cohort sampled during active COVID-19.

J is TRBJ2-1 and V is TRBV6-4; 10 nucleotides line up with TRBD2. Germline V gene data show CDR1 as MRHNA and CDR2 as SNTAGT. There are 15 residues in the CDR3. With 5 bases clipped from V and 7 bases from J, the junction kept 8 bases outside the gene matches. The CDR3 reads CASSLSSGSYNEQFF. DNA for the CDR3: TGTGCCAGCAGTTTGTCTAGCGGGAGTTATAATGAGCAGTTCTTC.

This clone was found once. The V gene is TRBV6-6, the J gene TRBJ1-2; D is possibly TRBD1 (5 bases). Germline values: CDR1 MNHNY, CDR2 SVGAGI (reference sequence). V was shortened by 5 bases and J by 5 bases, with 12 bases between the two germline ends. There are 13 residues in the CDR3. CDR3 nucleotides: TGTGCCAGCAGTACAGACGGGGGTTATGGCTACACCTTC. This sequence encodes CASSTDGGYGYTF.